This TCR beta chain is from a study of shared clonotypes between healthy human individuals. V was clipped by 4 bases and J by 0 bases; unmatched bases: 3. CDR3 length equals 14 residues. CDR1 is GTSNPN and CDR2 is SVGIG in the germline V gene (reference sequence). On this clone: The antigen is unknown.

General study points: Clonotype sharing among the donors was expected to vary with sequencing depth.

Data came from immunoSEQ multiplex PCR; TCRdb stores just in-frame clones and leaves some out. Among about 500,000 clones listed, 60% to 80% were seen once. Sequencing used PBMCs. The clonotype originates from a woman aged 35 to 49 in good health. Some clones in this sample may be carry-over from other donors' samples. V and J are TRBV30 and TRBJ2-1, with 7 bases lining up with TRBD2. CDR3 in amino acids: CAWKRGGSYNEQFF. The CDR3 bases are TGTGCCTGGAAGCGGGGCGGCTCCTACAATGAGCAGTTCTTC.